This TCR beta chain was retrieved from a study of patients and donors after allogeneic stem cell transplantation. TCRdb itself ran the RT-PCR reads through MiXCR, one entry per CDR3 protein. Counted here are some 150,000 distinct CDR3 sequences, approximately 37% occurring once; the ten biggest clones make up about 50%. V shed 1 base and J 5 bases; nucleotides not matched to a gene: 9. This CDR3 comprises 16 residues. Germline V CDR1 and CDR2: MNHEY, SMNVEV (reference sequence). Sequenced material: blood, either unsorted or a sorted T cell fraction (not recorded which). This sequence was found in a human donor who was either an allogeneic HSCT recipient or a stem cell or donor lymphocyte infusion donor (not recorded which). It is not recorded whose cells these are; they may come from a transplant donor. The chain combines TRBV27 with TRBJ2-7; 9 nucleotides match TRBD1. The CDR3 here is CASSLLGRDRVHEQYF. CDR3 bases: TGTGCCAGCAGTTTATTGGGCCGGGACAGGGTCCACGAGCAGTACTTC.